Listed below are T cell receptor beta chains from one sample, sequenced in a study of T cell repertoires in cytomegalovirus infection. TCRdb processed the reads anew with MiXCR; each CDR3 protein has one entry. The sample shows 150,000 to 200,000 distinct CDR3 sequences, 8.5% to 10% of them seen only once. Sequencing was performed on PBMCs. All receptors come from a human donor in good health (CMV status not recorded). Some clones in this sample may be carry-over from other donors' samples. CDR3s include the opening cysteine and the closing phenylalanine or tryptophan. The order of the fields is CDR3 protein, CDR3 DNA, clone size, D gene, J gene, V gene. D genes are given only for firm matches. Clone size is given for some rows only: seen once, a few or many times, or a class if the clone is expanded.

CDR3 protein: CASSLQGYSTDTQYF
CDR3 DNA: TGTGCCAGCAGCTTACAAGGGTACTCCACAGATACGCAGTATTTT
clone size: many
D gene: .
J gene: TRBJ2-3
V gene: TRBV7-2

CDR3 protein: CAWSVQSEETGELFF
CDR3 DNA: TGTGCCTGGAGTGTACAATCGGAGGAAACCGGGGAGCTGTTTTTT
clone size: .
D gene: .
J gene: TRBJ2-2
V gene: TRBV30

CDR3 protein: CASSVDQVTEQYF
CDR3 DNA: TGTGCCAGCAGCGTAGATCAGGTCACAGAGCAGTACTTC
clone size: .
D gene: .
J gene: TRBJ2-7
V gene: TRBV9

CDR3 protein: CASSLSLENTGELFF
CDR3 DNA: TGTGCCAGCAGCTTATCCCTTGAGAACACCGGGGAGCTGTTTTTT
clone size: .
D gene: .
J gene: TRBJ2-2
V gene: TRBV7-2

CDR3 protein: CASSFGPLNTEAFF
CDR3 DNA: TGTGCCAGCAGCTTCGGGCCTTTGAACACTGAAGCTTTCTTT
clone size: .
D gene: .
J gene: TRBJ1-1
V gene: TRBV12-3/TRBV12-4

CDR3 protein: CASSSGTLGDDTQYF
CDR3 DNA: TGTGCCAGCAGCTCCGGGACCCTAGGGGACGATACGCAGTATTTT
clone size: many
D gene: .
J gene: TRBJ2-3
V gene: TRBV11-2

CDR3 protein: CASSRGGGISNQPQHF
CDR3 DNA: TGTGCCAGCAGCCGAGGTGGGGGAATTAGCAATCAGCCCCAGCATTTT
clone size: many
D gene: .
J gene: TRBJ1-5
V gene: TRBV7-2

CDR3 protein: CASSYSKEASEQYF
CDR3 DNA: TGTGCCAGCAGTTACTCGAAGGAGGCCAGCGAGCAGTACTTC
clone size: many
D gene: .
J gene: TRBJ2-7
V gene: TRBV6-2/TRBV6-3

CDR3 protein: CASSQRMGGDSTDTQYF
CDR3 DNA: TGTGCCAGCAGCCAACGGATGGGGGGGGATAGCACAGATACGCAGTATTTT
clone size: few
D gene: TRBD2
J gene: TRBJ2-3
V gene: TRBV4-2

CDR3 protein: CASSYPGVRTPTQYF
CDR3 DNA: TGTGCCAGCAGTTACCCGGGCGTACGAACCCCCACGCAGTATTTT
clone size: .
D gene: .
J gene: TRBJ2-3
V gene: TRBV6-2/TRBV6-3

CDR3 protein: CASSTGTSRGEQFF
CDR3 DNA: TGTGCCAGCAGTACCGGGACTAGCCGCGGGGAGCAGTTCTTC
clone size: few
D gene: TRBD2
J gene: TRBJ2-1
V gene: TRBV6-5

CDR3 protein: CSARGSGVAGYNEQFF
CDR3 DNA: TGCAGTGCTAGAGGTTCGGGCGTAGCGGGGTACAATGAGCAGTTCTTC
clone size: many
D gene: TRBD2
J gene: TRBJ2-1
V gene: TRBV20-1

CDR3 protein: CAISAGTGNTEAFF
CDR3 DNA: TGTGCCATCAGCGCCGGGACAGGGAACACTGAAGCTTTCTTT
clone size: .
D gene: TRBD1
J gene: TRBJ1-1
V gene: TRBV10-3

CDR3 protein: CASSFTGNNSPLHF
CDR3 DNA: TGTGCCAGCAGTTTCACAGGGAATAATTCACCCCTCCACTTT
clone size: .
D gene: .
J gene: TRBJ1-6
V gene: TRBV12-3/TRBV12-4

CDR3 protein: CASSLSFEKLFF
CDR3 DNA: TGTGCCAGCAGTTTATCCTTCGAAAAACTGTTTTTT
clone size: .
D gene: .
J gene: TRBJ1-4
V gene: TRBV28

CDR3 protein: CASSPKGNTGELFF
CDR3 DNA: TGTGCCAGCAGCCCTAAGGGAAACACCGGGGAGCTGTTTTTT
clone size: many
D gene: .
J gene: TRBJ2-2
V gene: TRBV7-9

CDR3 protein: CASSLAQGNTEAFF
CDR3 DNA: TGTGCCAGCAGCTTAGCTCAGGGAAACACTGAAGCTTTCTTT
clone size: many
D gene: .
J gene: TRBJ1-1
V gene: TRBV7-2

CDR3 protein: CASSQVGAEQFF
CDR3 DNA: TGTGCCAGCAGCCAAGTTGGCGCTGAGCAGTTCTTC
clone size: .
D gene: .
J gene: TRBJ2-1
V gene: TRBV4-2

CDR3 protein: CSVLGEDTQYF
CDR3 DNA: TGCAGCGTTTTGGGGGAGGATACGCAGTATTTT
clone size: few
D gene: .
J gene: TRBJ2-3
V gene: TRBV29-1

CDR3 protein: CAISDRGADSPLHF
CDR3 DNA: TGTGCCATCAGTGATAGGGGGGCGGATTCACCCCTCCACTTT
clone size: few
D gene: .
J gene: TRBJ1-6
V gene: TRBV10-3

CDR3 protein: CASSPLLSYGYTF
CDR3 DNA: TGTGCCAGCAGCCCCTTGCTGAGCTATGGCTACACCTTC
clone size: many
D gene: .
J gene: TRBJ1-2
V gene: TRBV7-2

CDR3 protein: CASSTRDRGALGYTF
CDR3 DNA: TGTGCCAGCAGCACCCGGGACAGGGGGGCTCTAGGCTACACCTTC
clone size: many
D gene: TRBD1
J gene: TRBJ1-2
V gene: TRBV7-2

CDR3 protein: CAWSGLLNTEAFF
CDR3 DNA: TGTGCCTGGAGTGGGCTCCTGAACACTGAAGCTTTCTTT
clone size: .
D gene: .
J gene: TRBJ1-1
V gene: TRBV30

CDR3 protein: CASSLPGLAKNIQYF
CDR3 DNA: TGTGCCAGCAGCTTACCCGGACTAGCCAAAAACATTCAGTACTTC
clone size: many
D gene: .
J gene: TRBJ2-4
V gene: TRBV11-2

CDR3 protein: CASSYPLDASGGPDSYNEQFF
CDR3 DNA: TGTGCCAGCAGCTACCCCCTGGATGCGAGCGGGGGGCCCGATTCCTACAATGAGCAGTTCTTC
clone size: many
D gene: TRBD2
J gene: TRBJ2-1
V gene: TRBV11-2

CDR3 protein: CASLHRRSGNTIYF
CDR3 DNA: TGTGCCAGCCTACACCGACGCTCTGGAAACACCATATATTTT
clone size: few
D gene: .
J gene: TRBJ1-3
V gene: TRBV19

CDR3 protein: CAGQGVGQPQHF
CDR3 DNA: TGTGCCGGGCAGGGGGTCGGTCAGCCCCAGCATTTT
clone size: few
D gene: TRBD1
J gene: TRBJ1-5
V gene: TRBV6-2/TRBV6-3

CDR3 protein: CASSSYDRGGGYTF
CDR3 DNA: TGTGCCAGCAGTTCTTACGACAGGGGTGGTGGCTACACCTTC
clone size: few
D gene: TRBD1
J gene: TRBJ1-2
V gene: TRBV27

CDR3 protein: CDSSPTGNTEAFF
CDR3 DNA: TGTGACAGCAGCCCCACAGGGAACACTGAAGCTTTCTTT
clone size: once
D gene: .
J gene: TRBJ1-1
V gene: TRBV7-3

CDR3 protein: CASSPVRVYTDTQYF
CDR3 DNA: TGTGCCAGCAGCCCTGTGCGGGTATACACAGATACGCAGTATTTT
clone size: many
D gene: .
J gene: TRBJ2-3
V gene: TRBV7-2

CDR3 protein: CASSRQGRGEQYF
CDR3 DNA: TGTGCCAGCAGCCGACAGGGGCGCGGCGAGCAGTACTTC
clone size: few
D gene: TRBD1
J gene: TRBJ2-7
V gene: TRBV5-6

CDR3 protein: CASSFRTGKGTDTQYF
CDR3 DNA: TGTGCCAGCAGCTTTAGGACAGGCAAAGGCACAGATACGCAGTATTTT
clone size: many
D gene: TRBD1
J gene: TRBJ2-3
V gene: TRBV7-3

CDR3 protein: CASSLVAALGSYEQYF
CDR3 DNA: TGTGCCAGCAGCTTAGTAGCGGCCCTGGGCTCCTACGAGCAGTACTTC
clone size: .
D gene: .
J gene: TRBJ2-7
V gene: TRBV7-2

CDR3 protein: CASSLLAGQYASTDTQYF
CDR3 DNA: TGTGCCAGCAGTTTATTAGCGGGACAATACGCTAGCACAGATACGCAGTATTTT
clone size: many
D gene: TRBD2
J gene: TRBJ2-3
V gene: TRBV28

CDR3 protein: CASSSRLAEHEQYF
CDR3 DNA: TGTGCCAGCAGCTCACGGCTAGCGGAACACGAGCAGTACTTC
clone size: many
D gene: TRBD2
J gene: TRBJ2-7
V gene: TRBV7-2

CDR3 protein: CASSPTGRSEQFF
CDR3 DNA: TGTGCCAGCAGCCCCACAGGGAGGAGTGAGCAGTTCTTC
clone size: many
D gene: .
J gene: TRBJ2-1
V gene: TRBV7-3

CDR3 protein: CASSQRTSGRVRETQYF
CDR3 DNA: TGTGCCAGCAGCCAAAGGACTAGCGGGAGGGTCCGAGAGACCCAGTACTTC
clone size: many
D gene: TRBD2
J gene: TRBJ2-5
V gene: TRBV7-2

CDR3 protein: CATSRKSPGLANEQFF
CDR3 DNA: TGTGCCACCAGCAGAAAGTCACCGGGACTAGCCAATGAGCAGTTCTTC
clone size: many
D gene: TRBD2
J gene: TRBJ2-1
V gene: TRBV15

CDR3 protein: CASRRVGTSGSNEQFF
CDR3 DNA: TGTGCCAGCAGAAGAGTCGGGACTAGCGGGAGTAATGAGCAGTTCTTC
clone size: many
D gene: TRBD2
J gene: TRBJ2-1
V gene: TRBV6-2/TRBV6-3

CDR3 protein: CASRKLSGSPYEQYF
CDR3 DNA: TGTGCCAGCAGAAAACTTAGCGGGAGTCCCTACGAGCAGTACTTC
clone size: many
D gene: TRBD2
J gene: TRBJ2-7
V gene: TRBV28

CDR3 protein: CASSLVGTGAGYTF
CDR3 DNA: TGTGCCAGCAGCTTAGTTGGGACAGGGGCTGGCTACACCTTC
clone size: many
D gene: TRBD1
J gene: TRBJ1-2
V gene: TRBV7-2

CDR3 protein: CASSFRGVPRNTEAFF
CDR3 DNA: TGTGCCAGCAGCTTTCGTGGGGTCCCTAGAAACACTGAAGCTTTCTTT
clone size: many
D gene: .
J gene: TRBJ1-1
V gene: TRBV5-6

CDR3 protein: CASSLDRGPSGRVSYEQYF
CDR3 DNA: TGTGCCAGCAGCTTAGATCGGGGGCCTAGCGGGAGGGTTTCCTACGAGCAGTACTTC
clone size: many
D gene: TRBD2
J gene: TRBJ2-7
V gene: TRBV11-2

CDR3 protein: CASRVDRRNEKLFF
CDR3 DNA: TGTGCCAGCAGGGTCGACAGGAGGAATGAAAAACTGTTTTTT
clone size: few
D gene: .
J gene: TRBJ1-4
V gene: TRBV28

CDR3 protein: CASSETGGSTTYEQYF
CDR3 DNA: TGTGCCAGCAGCGAAACGGGGGGATCCACTACCTACGAGCAGTACTTC
clone size: few
D gene: TRBD2
J gene: TRBJ2-7
V gene: TRBV6-6

CDR3 protein: CAISDLIRNYGYTF
CDR3 DNA: TGTGCCATCAGTGATCTTATCCGTAACTATGGCTACACCTTC
clone size: many
D gene: .
J gene: TRBJ1-2
V gene: TRBV10-3

CDR3 protein: CASRPGGGNQPQHF
CDR3 DNA: TGTGCCAGCAGACCAGGGGGAGGCAATCAGCCCCAGCATTTT
clone size: many
D gene: TRBD1
J gene: TRBJ1-5
V gene: TRBV7-2